This T cell receptor (beta chain) was profiled in a study of blood T cell repertoires in COVID-19. The V gene's germline CDR1 is SEHNR and CDR2 FQNEAQ (reference sequence). V lost 5 bases to trimming and J lost 5 bases; unmatched junction nucleotides: 8. The CDR3 runs 15 residues. The Seattle site enrolled patients during active infection and followed them longitudinally. In the source study's methods: Amplifying reference gene primers gave estimates of nucleated cell counts. Produced via immunoSEQ multiplex PCR; TCRdb's table is partial and in-frame only. That table is the source of V, J and clone size, and D and trimming were worked out from the DNA. The data contain over 85,000 clones, about 87% of them singletons.

The receptor was isolated from a human donor with COVID-19, enrolled during active disease. The donor label of this sample is uncertain. Material: peripheral blood. The V and J genes are TRBV7-9 and TRBJ1-4; 7 positions match TRBD1. The CDR3 here is CASSARDSSNEKLFF. CDR3 DNA: TGTGCCAGCAGCGCCAGGGACAGCTCAAATGAAAAACTGTTTTTT.